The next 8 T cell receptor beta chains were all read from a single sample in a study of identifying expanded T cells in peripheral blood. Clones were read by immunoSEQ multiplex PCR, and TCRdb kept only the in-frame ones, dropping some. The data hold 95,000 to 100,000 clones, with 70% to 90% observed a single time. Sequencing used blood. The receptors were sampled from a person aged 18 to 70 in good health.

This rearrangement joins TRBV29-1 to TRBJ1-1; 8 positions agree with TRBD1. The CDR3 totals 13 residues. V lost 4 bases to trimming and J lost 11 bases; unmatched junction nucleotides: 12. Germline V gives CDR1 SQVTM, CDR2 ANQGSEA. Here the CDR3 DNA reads TGCAGCGTTGCTTGGACAGGGTCGAGTTCGGCTTTCTTT. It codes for CSVAWTGSSSAFF.

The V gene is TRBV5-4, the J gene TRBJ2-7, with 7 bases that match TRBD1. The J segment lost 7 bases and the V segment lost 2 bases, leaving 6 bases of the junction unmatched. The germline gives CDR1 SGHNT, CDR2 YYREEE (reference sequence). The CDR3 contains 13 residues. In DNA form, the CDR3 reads TGTGCCAGCAGCTTCCACAGGGGTCGGGAGCAGTACTTC. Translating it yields CASSFHRGREQYF.

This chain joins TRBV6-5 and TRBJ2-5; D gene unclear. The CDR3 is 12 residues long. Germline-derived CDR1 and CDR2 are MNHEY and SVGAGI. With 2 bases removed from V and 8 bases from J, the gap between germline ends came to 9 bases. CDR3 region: CASSYGERTQYF. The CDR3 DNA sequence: TGTGCCAGCAGTTACGGGGAAAGAACCCAGTACTTC.

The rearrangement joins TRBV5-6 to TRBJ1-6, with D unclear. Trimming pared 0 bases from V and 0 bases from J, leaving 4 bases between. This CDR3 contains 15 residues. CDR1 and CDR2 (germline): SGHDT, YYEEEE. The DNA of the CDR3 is TGTGCCAGCAGCTTGGGGGGCTCCTATAATTCACCCCTCCACTTT. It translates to CASSLGGSYNSPLHF.

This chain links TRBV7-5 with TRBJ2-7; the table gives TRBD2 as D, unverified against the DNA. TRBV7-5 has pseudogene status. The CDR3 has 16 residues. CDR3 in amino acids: CARSEKASGDAYEQYF. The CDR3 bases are TGTGCCAGAAGCGAGAAGGCCAGCGGGGACGCCTACGAGCAGTACTTC.

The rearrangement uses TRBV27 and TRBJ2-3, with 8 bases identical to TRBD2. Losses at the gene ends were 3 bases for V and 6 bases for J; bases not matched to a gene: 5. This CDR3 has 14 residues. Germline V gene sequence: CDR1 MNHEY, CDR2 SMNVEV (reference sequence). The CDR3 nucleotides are TGTGCCAGCAGTTTGGCGGGGGGTGTTGATACGCAGTATTTT. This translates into CASSLAGGVDTQYF.

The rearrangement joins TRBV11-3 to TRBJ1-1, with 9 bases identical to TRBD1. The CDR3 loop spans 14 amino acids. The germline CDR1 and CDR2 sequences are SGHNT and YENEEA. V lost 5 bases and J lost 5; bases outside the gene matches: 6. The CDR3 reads CASSPGQGRTEAFF. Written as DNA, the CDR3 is TGTGCCAGCAGCCCAGGACAGGGGAGGACTGAAGCTTTCTTT.

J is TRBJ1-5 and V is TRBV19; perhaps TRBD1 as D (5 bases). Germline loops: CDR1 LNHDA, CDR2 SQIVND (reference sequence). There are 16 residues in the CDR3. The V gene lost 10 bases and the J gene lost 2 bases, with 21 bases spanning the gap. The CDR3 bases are TGTGCCACGGAAAGGGGTCGGGGAGGGGGCAATCAGCCCCAGCATTTT. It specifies CATERGRGGGNQPQHF.